Here is one T cell receptor (beta chain) with its context. The antigen remains undetermined. The data were obtained in a study of cytomegalovirus exposure and HLA in healthy donors. About the study: The Caucasian-associated ancestry cluster held around 76% of some 420 genotyped donors.

Trimming left V 2 bases short and J 5 bases short, with 3 bases between. This CDR3 comprises 11 residues. CDR1 is SNHLY and CDR2 is FYNNEI in the germline V gene. Whole-study findings and limits: The authors later linked a missense DCLRE1C variant to TCR beta V- and J-gene trimming. Several top significant clusters appeared, in a later analysis, to be linked to common viral pathogens. Beyond CMV serostatus, there was no information to go on about immune exposure.

The PCR contained 60 Vbeta and 13 Jbeta primers. Sequencing was performed with immunoSEQ multiplex PCR; in TCRdb, only in-frame clones are kept and a portion is missing. The sample shows some 110,000 clones, about 74% of them seen only once. This sequence originates from a woman in her forties or fifties in good health and CMV-seropositive. The V and J genes are TRBV2 and TRBJ1-1; no firm D call. The specimen sequenced was PBMCs. CDR3 in DNA: TGTGCCAGCAGTGAACGGACTGAAGCTTTCTTT. This encodes CASSERTEAFF. Looking up the rest from reference TRBV2 and TRBJ1-1 gives the full variable domain: EPEVTQTPSHQVTQMGQEVILRCVPISNHLYFYWYRQILGQKVEFLVSFYNNEISEKSEIFDDQFSVERPDGSNFTLKIRSTKLEDSAMYFCASSERTEAFFGQGTRLTVV.